The source of this T cell receptor beta chain is a study of T-cell reconstitution after alpha-beta-depleted transplantation in children. General study findings and limits: T-cell numbers and diversity, one year after transplant, stemmed largely from T cells that were newly produced. Surviving thymic progenitors and recipient T cells were the source of high TCRbeta diversity at day 60 in some patients. Where alpha-beta T cells came from about two months after transplant was reportedly several hundred expanded graft clones.

In regard to this clonotype: Its target is unknown.

The length of the CDR3 is 16 residues. Germline loops: CDR1 DFQATT, CDR2 SNEGSKA (reference sequence). Trimming cost V 3 bases and J 1 base, with 18 bases left between them. Unique molecular identifiers were incorporated into the prepared TCRbeta library. TCRdb re-called the PCR reads through MiXCR, storing one row per CDR3 protein. The sample lists about 980,000 distinct CDR3 sequences; about 30% were seen once. This clonotype originated in a boy under two years old who had a stem cell transplant for SCID, so the T cells may come from the graft donor. Sample: PBMCs, mostly from graft donor cells, taken 360 days after TCRalphabeta/CD19-depleted stem cell transplant. The genes are TRBV20-1 and TRBJ1-1; weak D call: TRBD1 (6 bases). The CDR3 DNA sequence: TGCAGTGCTAGCTTGTGGGACACCTATACGAACACTGAAGCTTTCTTT. Its protein product is CSASLWDTYTNTEAFF.